A single sample gave rise to the 29 T cell receptor beta chains below, sequenced in a study of shared clonotypes between healthy human individuals. Generated by immunoSEQ multiplex PCR, the TCRdb table keeps only in-frame clones and is missing some. The sample lists under 2,500,000 clones, 90% to 96% occurring once. The sample consisted of naive CD4+ T cells sorted from blood. The subset denotes: CD45RA+ positively selected. These receptors were taken from a man younger than 30 in good health.

The CDR3 sequence is CASSVAGTGELFF. The CDR3 DNA follows: TGCGCCAGCAGTGTGGCGGGCACCGGGGAGCTGTTTTTT. The rearrangement links TRBV10-1 to TRBJ2-2, with a weak D call TRBD2 (5 bases). The CDR3 totals 13 residues. CDR1 and CDR2 from the germline V gene are WNHNN and SYGVQD (reference sequence). Trimming stripped 4 bases from V and 4 bases from J, with 7 bases between.

The CDR3 DNA follows: TGTGCCACCAGCAGAGATTGGCGGGATGAAGGGACCCTTTACAATGAGCAGTTCTTC. Translation: CATSRDWRDEGTLYNEQFF. The chain uses TRBV15 and TRBJ2-1; possible D gene TRBD2, 6 bases. Germline-derived CDR1 and CDR2 are LNHNV and YYDKDF (reference sequence). CDR3 length: 19 residues. V lost 0 bases, J lost 4 bases, and 22 bases lay in between.

The rearrangement joins TRBV6-5 to TRBJ1-1; a weak D match, TRBD1 (6 bases). This CDR3 region has 15 residues. V shed 4 bases and J shed 4 bases, with 16 bases lying between them. Germline lookup yields CDR1 MNHEY and CDR2 SVGAGI. This chain's CDR3 is CASSWGGGEGTEAFF. DNA for the CDR3: TGTGCCAGCAGTTGGGGAGGGGGGGAGGGCACTGAAGCTTTCTTT.

The V and J genes are TRBV7-8 and TRBJ2-5, with D unclear. Trimming shortened V by 1 base and J by 1 base, and 4 bases separated the two germline ends. The CDR3 has 13 amino acids. Germline CDR1 and CDR2: SGHVS and FQNEAQ. The CDR3 region is CASSLEVQETQYF. Here the CDR3 DNA reads TGTGCCAGCAGCTTAGAGGTCCAAGAGACCCAGTACTTC.

The chain joins TRBV6-1 to TRBJ1-6; 8 bases are a match to TRBD1. V was pared by 9 bases and J by 7 bases, with 8 bases of the junction left unmatched. The CDR3 length is 14 residues. Per the germline V gene, CDR1 is MNHNS and CDR2 is SASEGT. The CDR3 loop is CASLQGEGNSPLHF. CDR3 nucleotide sequence: TGTGCCAGTTTACAGGGGGAAGGGAATTCACCCCTCCACTTT.

The chain joins TRBV7-9 to TRBJ1-4, with 7 nucleotides matching TRBD1. The germline CDR1 and CDR2 sequences are SEHNR and FQNEAQ (reference sequence). V shed 2 bases, J shed 0 bases, and the junction held 12 bases outside the gene matches. This CDR3 region has 19 residues. CDR3 region: CASSLRAGGLSATNEKLFF. The CDR3 DNA reads TGTGCCAGCAGCTTAAGGGCAGGGGGATTATCCGCAACTAATGAAAAACTGTTTTTT.

This clone was counted once. The chain recombines TRBV5-1 with TRBJ1-4; D perhaps matches TRBD1 (5 bases). Germline CDR1 is SGHRS and CDR2 is YFSETQ. Trimming removed 0 bases from V and 0 bases from J, with 9 bases in between. The CDR3 has 16 amino acids. The CDR3 loop is CASSLVVGATNEKLFF. CDR3 bases: TGCGCCAGCAGCTTGGTTGTGGGGGCAACTAATGAAAAACTGTTTTTT.

V is TRBV7-9 and J is TRBJ1-3; 9 bases agree with TRBD1. This CDR3 is 15 amino acids long. With 6 bases clipped from V and 0 bases from J, the junction kept 3 bases outside the gene matches. CDR1 is SEHNR, CDR2 FQNEAQ, per germline (reference sequence). The CDR3 loop is CASSQTGGSGNTIYF. CDR3 bases: TGTGCCAGCAGTCAGACAGGGGGCTCTGGAAACACCATATATTTT.

The V and J genes are TRBV7-8 and TRBJ2-3; a weak D match, TRBD1 (5 bases). The V gene's germline CDR1 is SGHVS and CDR2 FQNEAQ. The V end lost 5 bases, the J end lost 0 bases, and 15 bases lay between the germline ends. The CDR3 extends over 16 amino acids. In DNA, the CDR3 is TGTGCCAGCAGCCCTACAGGACGCCCTAGCACAGATACGCAGTATTTT. Translated: CASSPTGRPSTDTQYF.

The CDR3 here is CASSITGGKGYTF. Here the CDR3 DNA reads TGTGCCAGTAGTATTACAGGGGGAAAAGGCTACACCTTC. The genes are TRBV19 and TRBJ1-2; 8 bases match TRBD1. CDR3 length: 13 amino acids. Germline V gene data show CDR1 as LNHDA and CDR2 as SQIVND (reference sequence). With 3 bases clipped from V and 8 bases from J, the junction kept 5 bases outside the gene matches.

The gene calls are TRBV7-2 and TRBJ1-2; D ambiguous. Trimming removed 1 base at V and 8 bases at J, with 14 bases between. The CDR3 spans 14 residues. The germline V gene encodes CDR1 SGHTA and CDR2 FQGNSA. The CDR3 nucleotides are TGTGCCAGCAGCTTAGGGCCCCGGAGCGAGGGCTACACCTTC. The encoded protein is CASSLGPRSEGYTF.

Remarks on this clone: The sample contains more than one DNA sequence encoding this CDR3. The chain recombines TRBV6-5 with TRBJ1-6; TRBD1 might be the D (5 bases). CDR1 and CDR2 from the germline V gene are MNHEY and SVGAGI. Trimming removed 5 bases at V and 4 bases at J, with 9 bases between. The CDR3 sequence is 14 residues long. The CDR3 DNA reads as TGTGCCAGCAGTCCCGGGACTTATAATTCACCCCTCCACTTT. This encodes CASSPGTYNSPLHF.

This clone was detected only once. V and J are TRBV5-1 and TRBJ2-5; TRBD2 matches at 7 bases. The V gene's germline CDR1 is SGHRS and CDR2 YFSETQ. The ends lost 9 bases at V and 4 bases at J; junction bases unmatched: 15. This CDR3 comprises 15 residues. The CDR3 protein is CATQRAGVEGETQYF. The CDR3, as DNA: TGCGCCACCCAACGGGCGGGAGTAGAGGGAGAGACCCAGTACTTC. Complete variable domain (other parts from reference TRBV5-1 and TRBJ2-5): KAGVTQTPRYLIKTRGQQVTLSCSPISGHRSVSWYQQTPGQGLQFLFEYFSETQRNKGNFPGRFSGRQFSNSRSEMNVSTLELGDSALYLCATQRAGVEGETQYFGPGTRLLVL.

The chain employs TRBV7-2 and TRBJ2-2; unclear D gene. CDR3 length equals 15 residues. Germline CDR1 and CDR2: SGHTA and FQGNSA. V was pared by 1 base and J by 1 base, with 7 bases between. In DNA, the CDR3 is TGTGCCAGCAGCTTAGAGGGATGGAACACCGGGGAGCTGTTTTTT. It encodes CASSLEGWNTGELFF.

The gene calls are TRBV27 and TRBJ2-7; perhaps TRBD2 as D (7 bases). The CDR3 contains 14 residues. The ends were cut back, 4 bases at V and 3 bases at J, with 13 bases in the middle. Germline CDR1 MNHEY, CDR2 SMNVEV (reference sequence). CDR3 sequence (DNA): TGTGCCAGCAGTTCGGGGGGCCTGGGCTACGAGCAGTACTTC. Encoded protein: CASSSGGLGYEQYF.

V usage is TRBV11-2 and J usage is TRBJ2-7; 7 nucleotides match TRBD1. V lost 5 bases, J lost 6 bases, and 4 bases stayed unmatched. Germline V gene sequence: CDR1 SGHAT, CDR2 FQNNGV. This CDR3 region has 12 residues. CDR3 amino acids: CASSLTGVEQYF. In DNA, the CDR3 is TGTGCCAGCAGCCTAACAGGGGTCGAGCAGTACTTC.

The J gene is TRBJ1-4, the V gene TRBV14, with D possibly TRBD1 on 5 matching bases. This CDR3 comprises 12 residues. Germline CDR1 reads SGHDN; CDR2 reads FVKESK. Trimming took 2 bases from V and 17 from J, leaving 15 bases between them. CDR3 sequence reads: CASSQYRGPSFF. The DNA of the CDR3 is TGTGCCAGCAGCCAATACCGGGGCCCTTCTTTTTTT.

The J gene is TRBJ2-7, the V gene TRBV10-3; possibly TRBD2 for D (6 bases). Germline V gene sequence: CDR1 ENHRY, CDR2 SYGVKD. V lost 0 bases to trimming and J lost 4 bases, with 10 bases between them. The CDR3 length is 14 residues. The CDR3 loop reads CAISESAGRYEQYF. The DNA of the CDR3 is TGTGCCATCAGTGAGTCTGCAGGGAGGTACGAGCAGTACTTC.

The chain joins TRBV5-4 to TRBJ1-3; D gene ambiguous. This CDR3 comprises 15 residues. V was pared by 0 bases and J by 1 base, with 8 bases between. Germline-derived CDR1 and CDR2 are SGHNT and YYREEE (reference sequence). The DNA for the CDR3 is TGTGCCAGCAGCTTGGATGCAGCTTCTGGAAACACCATATATTTT. Translation: CASSLDAASGNTIYF.

This clone occurred once. Other DNA sequences in this specimen translate into the identical CDR3. The chain employs TRBV30 and TRBJ2-5; D ambiguous. From germline, CDR1 is GTSNPN and CDR2 SVGIG (reference sequence). The CDR3 loop spans 12 amino acids. V dropped 0 bases and J dropped 5 bases, with 7 bases sitting between them. The CDR3 region has the DNA TGTGCCTGGAGTGTACATGGCGAGACCCAGTACTTC. Translating it yields CAWSVHGETQYF.

The chain recombines TRBV30 with TRBJ1-6, with D possibly being TRBD1 (5 bases). V was cut by 1 base and J by 5 bases, with 12 bases left in between. There are 15 residues in the CDR3. From germline, CDR1 is GTSNPN and CDR2 SVGIG (reference sequence). The CDR3, as DNA: TGTGCCTGGAGTGCCGACCGGACACATAATTCACCCCTCCACTTT. Protein: CAWSADRTHNSPLHF. Using reference TRBV30 and TRBJ1-6 for the parts outside the CDR3, the full variable domain is SQTIHQWPATLVQPVGSPLSLECTVEGTSNPNLYWYRQAAGRGLQLLFYSVGIGQISSEVPQNLSASRPQDRQFILSSKKLLLSDSGFYLCAWSADRTHNSPLHFGNGTRLTVT.

The V gene is TRBV11-2, the J gene TRBJ2-1, with 10 bases identical to TRBD2. This CDR3 is 16 amino acids long. The germline CDR1 and CDR2 sequences are SGHAT and FQNNGV. V dropped 5 bases and J dropped 0; count of bases not matched to a gene: 4. CDR3 coding DNA: TGTGCCAGCAGCCTACTAGCGGGGAGCTCCTACAATGAGCAGTTCTTC. Translation: CASSLLAGSSYNEQFF.

The V call is TRBV19, the J call TRBJ2-5; D may be TRBD1 (6 bases). V was pared by 4 bases and J by 4 bases, with 13 bases between. Looked up from germline, CDR1 is LNHDA and CDR2 is SQIVND (reference sequence). This CDR3 is built from 14 residues. The CDR3 coding sequence is TGTGCCAGTAGTACTATAACAGGGTTAGAGACCCAGTACTTC. It yields the protein CASSTITGLETQYF.

Concerning this clone itself: The sample contains more than one DNA sequence encoding this CDR3. The chain couples TRBV20-1 to TRBJ1-1; D unclear. Germline-derived CDR1 and CDR2 are DFQATT and SNEGSKA (reference sequence). V was cut by 1 base and J by 6 bases, with 6 bases left in between. The CDR3 length is 11 residues. CDR3 DNA: TGCAGTGCTAGAGTTTCTGCTGAAGCTTTCTTT. As protein: CSARVSAEAFF.

The chain employs TRBV30 and TRBJ1-4, with D possibly matching TRBD1 (5 bases). With 1 base removed from V and 8 bases from J, the gap between germline ends came to 14 bases. The CDR3 spans 14 residues. From germline, CDR1 is GTSNPN and CDR2 SVGIG (reference sequence). CDR3 sequence reads: CAWSGRQGGEKLFF. The CDR3 DNA sequence: TGTGCCTGGAGTGGGCGTCAGGGCGGAGAAAAACTGTTTTTT.

The genes are TRBV2 and TRBJ2-2; TRBD2 matches 12 bases. The CDR3 consists of 15 residues. Germline lookup yields CDR1 SNHLY and CDR2 FYNNEI. The trim removed 10 bases at V and 0 bases at J, leaving 3 bases unmatched. Here the CDR3 DNA reads TGTGCCACCACTAGCGGGGGGACGAACACCGGGGAGCTGTTTTTT. Translation gives CATTSGGTNTGELFF.

A note on this clone: At one end the junction does not follow the germline gene, possibly because of a read error. The J gene is TRBJ1-3, the V gene TRBV5-1; D remains ambiguous. Germline V lookup: CDR1 SGHRS, CDR2 YFSETQ. The CDR3 is made up of 14 amino acids. CDR3: CASSLERGGDTIYF. CDR3 nucleotides: TGCGCCAGCAGCTTGGAACGAGGTGGAGACACCATATATTTT. The full variable domain, completed using reference TRBV5-1 and TRBJ1-3, is KAGVTQTPRYLIKTRGQQVTLSCSPISGHRSVSWYQQTPGQGLQFLFEYFSETQRNKGNFPGRFSGRQFSNSRSEMNVSTLELGDSALYLCASSLERGGDTIYFGEGSWLTVV.

The chain uses TRBV28 and TRBJ2-7; no clear D. This CDR3 is 14 amino acids long. V was pared by 1 base and J by 2 bases, with 9 bases between. Per germline, CDR1 MDHEN and CDR2 SYDVKM. CDR3 in amino acids: CASSLFGITYEQYF. CDR3 coding DNA: TGTGCCAGCAGTTTATTCGGAATTACCTACGAGCAGTACTTC.

In its sample, this clone was seen once. The junction departs from the called germline gene at one end, perhaps through a read error. The chain employs TRBV11-2 and TRBJ2-5, with TRBD1 matching 7 bases. The CDR3 is made up of 16 amino acids. Germline-derived CDR1 and CDR2 are SGHAT and FQNNGV. CDR3 in amino acids: CVSSLVPGQPGQTQYF. The CDR3 DNA reads TGTGTCAGCAGCTTAGTGCCGGGACAGCCCGGGCAGACCCAGTACTTC.